These 24 T cell receptor beta chains share one sample of origin, sequenced in a study of cytomegalovirus exposure and HLA in healthy donors. Assay: immunoSEQ multiplex PCR; the TCRdb copy retains only in-frame clones and omits some. The sample consists of around 150,000 clones, almost 85% of them appearing once. The sample consisted of PBMCs. The source is a man aged 30 to 45 in good health and CMV-seropositive.

This chain joins TRBV5-4 and TRBJ1-2, with 8 bases aligning to TRBD1. Germline lookup yields CDR1 SGHNT and CDR2 YYREEE (reference sequence). V lost 6 bases to trimming and J lost 3 bases; unmatched junction nucleotides: 7. This CDR3 is 14 amino acids long. The CDR3: CASTLGQGYYGYTF. In DNA, the CDR3 is TGTGCCAGCACCTTAGGACAGGGATACTATGGCTACACCTTC.

The gene calls are TRBV5-1 and TRBJ2-7; 10 positions match TRBD2. Germline values: CDR1 SGHRS, CDR2 YFSETQ. Trimming removed 2 bases from V and 7 bases from J; junction bases left unmatched: 6. The CDR3 contains 14 residues. CDR3 region: CASSFASGGGEQYF. The CDR3 DNA sequence: TGCGCCAGCAGCTTCGCTAGCGGGGGTGGAGAGCAGTACTTC. The full variable domain, its missing parts supplied by reference TRBV5-1 and TRBJ2-7, is KAGVTQTPRYLIKTRGQQVTLSCSPISGHRSVSWYQQTPGQGLQFLFEYFSETQRNKGNFPGRFSGRQFSNSRSEMNVSTLELGDSALYLCASSFASGGGEQYFGPGTRLTVT.

The chain combines TRBV7-2 with TRBJ1-5; possible D gene TRBD1, 5 bases. There are 14 residues in the CDR3. V shed 1 base and J shed 4 bases, with 8 bases lying between them. CDR1 and CDR2 (germline): SGHTA, FQGNSA. The CDR3 here is CASSLVGQNQPQHF. The DNA of the CDR3 is TGTGCCAGCAGCTTAGTGGGGCAGAATCAGCCCCAGCATTTT.

The chain links TRBV28 to TRBJ2-7; 9 bases agree with TRBD2. Germline lookup yields CDR1 MDHEN and CDR2 SYDVKM. The V segment lost 3 bases and the J segment 5 bases; nucleotides outside the gene matches: 5. The length of the CDR3 is 14 residues. Here the CDR3 reads CASSFVAGVHEQYF. The CDR3 coding sequence is TGTGCCAGCAGTTTCGTAGCGGGGGTTCACGAGCAGTACTTC.

This chain links TRBV14 with TRBJ1-2, with 10 bases fitting TRBD1. Germline V lookup: CDR1 SGHDN, CDR2 FVKESK. J was trimmed by 3 bases and V by 2 bases; bases with no gene match: 18. The CDR3 runs to 20 residues. As DNA, the CDR3 is TGTGCCAGCAGCCAAAAAATACCGGGACAGGGGTTATTTTGGTACTATGGCTACACCTTC. Residues: CASSQKIPGQGLFWYYGYTF.

V gene TRBV29-1 combines with J gene TRBJ2-2; 7 positions match TRBD1. The CDR3 covers 15 residues. CDR1 and CDR2 (germline): SQVTM, ANQGSEA. The junction had 8 bases not matched to a gene; V was cut back by 7 bases and J by 0 bases. CDR3 bases: TGCAGCGCACCAGGGGGTCCATCGAACACCGGGGAGCTGTTTTTT. Its protein product is CSAPGGPSNTGELFF.

V and J are TRBV30 and TRBJ1-3; the D is unclear. This CDR3 contains 15 residues. The V gene's germline CDR1 is GTSNPN and CDR2 SVGIG (reference sequence). The germline V and J ends were trimmed by 0 bases and 0 bases, with 9 bases remaining between them. The CDR3 reads CAWSVRGFSGNTIYF. Written as DNA, the CDR3 is TGTGCCTGGAGTGTACGAGGGTTCTCTGGAAACACCATATATTTT.

The chain links TRBV5-6 to TRBJ2-2; D uncertain. The germline V gene has CDR1 SGHDT and CDR2 YYEEEE. There are 12 residues in the CDR3. The germline V and J ends were trimmed by 5 bases and 8 bases, with 10 bases remaining between them. CDR3 in DNA: TGTGCCAGCAGTATGGCCTTAGGGGAGCTGTTTTTT. Translated: CASSMALGELFF.

The chain joins TRBV28 to TRBJ1-6; D perhaps matches TRBD1 (6 bases). Germline V gene sequence: CDR1 MDHEN, CDR2 SYDVKM. Deletions cut 5 bases from V and 1 base from J, with 12 bases between. This CDR3 has 16 residues. CDR3: CASSGGGASYNSPLHF. In DNA form, the CDR3 reads TGTGCCAGCAGTGGGGGGGGCGCTTCCTATAATTCACCCCTCCACTTT.

The V call is TRBV5-6, the J call TRBJ2-7, with D possibly TRBD2 on 7 matching bases. CDR1 is SGHDT and CDR2 is YYEEEE in the germline V gene. There are 13 residues in the CDR3. With 8 bases removed from V and 4 bases from J, the gap between germline ends came to 16 bases. The CDR3 DNA reads as TGTGCCAGTGCCCGGGGGGCTGAGTACGAGCAGTACTTC. This gives the protein CASARGAEYEQYF.

A few counts support this clone. This chain connects TRBV2 to TRBJ2-1, with 15 bases that match TRBD2. CDR1 is SNHLY, CDR2 FYNNEI, per germline. Trimming took 5 bases from V and 0 from J; bases not matched to a gene: 5. The CDR3 spans 18 residues. The CDR3 reads CASSWTSGRASSYNEQFF. CDR3 sequence (DNA): TGTGCCAGCAGTTGGACTAGCGGGAGGGCTAGCTCCTACAATGAGCAGTTCTTC.

The chain has TRBV30 and TRBJ1-5; D remains ambiguous. This CDR3 is built from 12 residues. CDR1 is GTSNPN and CDR2 is SVGIG in the germline V gene (reference sequence). The V end lost 4 bases, the J end lost 3 bases, and 7 bases lay between the germline ends. In DNA form, the CDR3 reads TGTGCCTGGAATAAAAACAATCAGCCCCAGCATTTT. Its translation: CAWNKNNQPQHF.

Only one count was recorded for this clone. The V gene is TRBV5-4, the J gene TRBJ2-7, with unresolved D. The CDR3 spans 13 residues. Germline CDR1 and CDR2: SGHNT and YYREEE (reference sequence). Trimming removed 4 bases at V and 12 bases at J, with 20 bases between. CDR3 in DNA: TGTGCCAGCAGCCAAATATACTCTACTTATCGGTACTTC. Its translation: CASSQIYSTYRYF. Using reference TRBV5-4 and TRBJ2-7 for the parts outside the CDR3, the full variable domain is ETGVTQSPTHLIKTRGQQVTLRCSSQSGHNTVSWYQQALGQGPQFIFQYYREEENGRGNFPPRFSGLQFPNYSSELNVNALELDDSALYLCASSQIYSTYRYFGPGTRLTVT.

The rearrangement uses TRBV4-3 and TRBJ1-2, with D hard to call. This CDR3 is 14 amino acids long. From germline, CDR1 is LGHNA and CDR2 YSLEER. V was clipped by 1 base and J by 1 base, with 7 bases between them. CDR3 in DNA: TGCGCCAGCAGCCAAGCCGGGTATAACTATGGCTACACCTTC. Its protein product is CASSQAGYNYGYTF.

V is TRBV6-5 and J is TRBJ2-2; 7 bases align to TRBD1. The CDR3 has 15 amino acids. V was pared by 6 bases and J by 7 bases, with 11 bases of the junction left unmatched. CDR1 is MNHEY, CDR2 SVGAGI, per germline. CDR3 DNA: TGTGCCAGCAGCCGTACAGGGGCGGAAGGCGGGGAGCTGTTTTTT. Translating gives CASSRTGAEGGELFF.

The chain joins TRBV4-1 to TRBJ2-7, with 7 positions matching TRBD2. The CDR3 is made up of 13 amino acids. Trimming took 4 bases from V and 3 from J; bases not matched to a gene: 3. Germline CDR1 and CDR2: MGHRA and YSYEKL. The CDR3 loop reads CASSPQRGYEQYF. DNA of the CDR3: TGCGCCAGCAGCCCCCAGCGGGGCTACGAGCAGTACTTC.

V usage is TRBV4-3 and J usage is TRBJ1-1; 7 nucleotides agree with TRBD1. The V gene end was trimmed by 3 bases and the J gene end by 1 base; junction bases not matched to a gene: 5. Germline V lookup: CDR1 LGHNA, CDR2 YSLEER. This CDR3 is 15 amino acids long. In nucleotides, the CDR3 is TGCGCCAGCAGCCAGCAGGACAGGTGGAACACTGAAGCTTTCTTT. It yields the protein CASSQQDRWNTEAFF.

The chain carries TRBV5-1 and TRBJ2-3; 11 bases match TRBD2. The CDR3 covers 14 residues. V lost 4 bases to trimming and J lost 5 bases; unmatched junction nucleotides: 3. Germline V gene sequence: CDR1 SGHRS, CDR2 YFSETQ. In DNA, the CDR3 is TGCGCCAGCAGCATTGGGACTAGCGGAGATACGCAGTATTTT. As protein: CASSIGTSGDTQYF.

V gene TRBV9 combines with J gene TRBJ1-4, with a weak D call TRBD1 (5 bases). Germline CDR1 and CDR2: SGDLS and YYNGEE. V lost 3 bases to trimming and J lost 2 bases, with 8 bases between them. The CDR3 contains 14 residues. CDR3 in amino acids: CASSEGYTNEKLFF. The DNA of the CDR3 is TGTGCCAGCAGCGAGGGGTATACTAATGAAAAACTGTTTTTT.

In its sample, this clone was seen once. This rearrangement joins TRBV18 to TRBJ1-2; no definite D call. The V gene's germline CDR1 is KGHSH and CDR2 LQKENI. The CDR3 loop spans 14 amino acids. The V gene lost 6 bases and the J gene lost 1 base, with 12 bases spanning the gap. CDR3 in DNA: TGTGCCAGCTCTCCCAACGGAGATAACTATGGCTACACCTTC. It is translated as CASSPNGDNYGYTF.

This chain links TRBV5-1 with TRBJ1-1; 7 nucleotides line up with TRBD1. Germline V gene sequence: CDR1 SGHRS, CDR2 YFSETQ. CDR3 length equals 14 residues. Germline trimming cut 3 bases from V and 0 bases from J; bases unmatched to any gene: 2. Here the CDR3 DNA reads TGCGCCAGCAGCTGGGGACAGCTGAACACTGAAGCTTTCTTT. This gives the protein CASSWGQLNTEAFF. The full variable domain, with the rest looked up from reference TRBV5-1 and TRBJ1-1, is KAGVTQTPRYLIKTRGQQVTLSCSPISGHRSVSWYQQTPGQGLQFLFEYFSETQRNKGNFPGRFSGRQFSNSRSEMNVSTLELGDSALYLCASSWGQLNTEAFFGQGTRLTVV.

CDR3 region: CASREGQSSTGELFF. CDR3 DNA sequence: TGTGCCAGCAGGGAGGGACAGTCTAGCACCGGGGAGCTGTTTTTT. V gene TRBV2 combines with J gene TRBJ2-2; the D gene is possibly TRBD1 (7 bases). CDR3 size: 15 residues. The V end lost 6 bases, the J end lost 4 bases, and 15 bases lay between the germline ends. Germline assignment: CDR1 SNHLY and CDR2 FYNNEI.

In DNA, the CDR3 is TGTGCCAGCAGCTCGGACAGGGGATCGGAAGCTTTCTTT. Amino acids: CASSSDRGSEAFF. The chain recombines TRBV5-4 with TRBJ1-1, with 9 bases lining up with TRBD1. CDR1 and CDR2 from the germline V gene are SGHNT and YYREEE (reference sequence). Trimming at V came to 3 bases and at J to 8 bases, leaving 5 bases not matched to a gene. The CDR3 runs to 13 residues.

V is TRBV28 and J is TRBJ2-5; D is undetermined. The CDR3 spans 13 residues. The V end was cut by 7 bases, the J end by 1 base, with 10 bases between. Germline CDR1 and CDR2: MDHEN and SYDVKM. The chain's CDR3 is CASKVALQETQYF. The CDR3 region has the DNA TGTGCCAGCAAGGTAGCCCTCCAAGAGACCCAGTACTTC.